These 32 T cell receptor beta chains came from one sample sequenced in a study of T cell responses to AZD1222 COVID-19 vaccine. This table comes from immunoSEQ multiplex PCR, and its TCRdb copy is limited to in-frame clones, with some not included. The sample lists about 110,000 clones, approximately 89% occurring once. The source was peripheral blood, collected on day 0 of MenACWY control vaccination. The receptors shown here come from an adult in good health.

The CDR3 DNA reads TGTGCCAGCGTGGAGGAGGCGGATGAGCAGTTCTTC. Translated: CASVEEADEQFF. V and J are TRBV7-8 and TRBJ2-1, with D perhaps matching TRBD2 (5 bases). The CDR3 is 12 amino acids. Germline CDR1 SGHVS, CDR2 FQNEAQ. Trimming pared 8 bases from V and 8 bases from J, leaving 13 bases between.

This clone was seen more than once but under ten times. J is TRBJ2-2 and V is TRBV19; D remains unclear. The CDR3 is made up of 15 amino acids. The germline CDR1 and CDR2 sequences are LNHDA and SQIVND (reference sequence). V lost 2 bases to trimming and J lost 4 bases, with 11 bases between them. The CDR3 DNA is TGTGCCAGTAGTATAAACGTTGCGTCCACCGGGGAGCTGTTTTTT. This encodes CASSINVASTGELFF.

The chain has TRBV6-5 and TRBJ1-5; D unclear. The CDR3 loop spans 14 amino acids. Trimming removed 7 bases at V and 2 bases at J, with 12 bases between. Germline values: CDR1 MNHEY, CDR2 SVGAGI. The CDR3 reads CASTSSLGNQPQHF. The CDR3 nucleotides are TGTGCCAGCACCTCGTCACTGGGCAATCAGCCCCAGCATTTT.

The table lists this clone with a few counts. A junction end diverges from the germline sequence, so it may reflect a read error. The V and J genes are TRBV20-1 and TRBJ1-2; no firm D call. The CDR3 runs 11 residues. Germline V gene sequence: CDR1 DFQATT, CDR2 SNEGSKA (reference sequence). CDR3 bases: TGCAGTGCTGGAGAGGACTATGGCTACACCTTC. Protein sequence: CSAGEDYGYTF.

The chain has TRBV19 and TRBJ1-5; 9 nucleotides align to TRBD1. The V segment lost 5 bases and the J segment 7 bases; nucleotides outside the gene matches: 9. Germline values: CDR1 LNHDA, CDR2 SQIVND (reference sequence). The CDR3 runs 15 residues. The CDR3 reads CASSYDGQGSQPQHF. In DNA, the CDR3 is TGTGCCAGTAGTTATGATGGACAGGGGAGCCAGCCCCAGCATTTT. The full variable domain, in which reference TRBV19 and TRBJ1-5 provide the parts outside the CDR3, is DGGITQSPKYLFRKEGQNVTLSCEQNLNHDAMYWYRQDPGQGLRLIYYSQIVNDFQKGDIAEGYSVSREKKESFPLTVTSAQKNPTAFYLCASSYDGQGSQPQHFGDGTRLSIL.

V gene TRBV4-3 combines with J gene TRBJ2-5; 7 bases match TRBD1. Germline values: CDR1 LGHNA, CDR2 YSLEER. The V and J ends lost 0 bases and 4 bases, in that order; junction bases with no gene match: 2. The CDR3 spans 14 residues. CDR3 nucleotides: TGCGCCAGCAGCCAAGAGAGGGGGCGAGAGACCCAGTACTTC. As protein: CASSQERGRETQYF.

V gene TRBV11-2 combines with J gene TRBJ2-3; D is uncertain. CDR1 is SGHAT and CDR2 is FQNNGV in the germline V gene. The germline V and J ends were trimmed by 0 bases and 6 bases, with 7 bases remaining between them. CDR3 size: 13 residues. The chain's CDR3 is CASSLDLGDTQYF. Written as DNA, the CDR3 is TGTGCCAGCAGCTTAGATCTTGGGGATACGCAGTATTTT.

The chain joins TRBV7-2 to TRBJ1-1; D possibly corresponds to TRBD1 (5 bases). The V gene lost 7 bases and the J gene lost 2 bases, with 14 bases spanning the gap. CDR3 size: 14 residues. CDR1 and CDR2 (germline): SGHTA, FQGNSA. In nucleotides, the CDR3 is TGTGCCAGCATCGAGGGCAGGGCTAACACTGAAGCTTTCTTT. It translates to CASIEGRANTEAFF.

The rearrangement links TRBV10-1 to TRBJ1-6, with D tentatively TRBD1 (5 bases). The V and J ends lost 5 bases and 10 bases respectively, with 15 bases between them. The V gene's germline CDR1 is WNHNN and CDR2 SYGVQD (reference sequence). CDR3 size: 14 residues. This CDR3 reads CASSSGTWESPLHF. The CDR3 nucleotides are TGCGCCAGCAGTTCCGGGACCTGGGAATCACCCCTCCACTTT.

The V call is TRBV7-8, the J call TRBJ1-6; no clear D gene. Germline lookup yields CDR1 SGHVS and CDR2 FQNEAQ. V was trimmed by 5 bases and J by 5 bases, leaving 10 bases between them. This CDR3 has 14 residues. CDR3 nucleotides: TGTGCCAGCAGCCTGGTCCGGGATAATTCACCCCTCCACTTT. Its translation: CASSLVRDNSPLHF.

Here the CDR3 reads CSVVDRPFNEKLFF. CDR3 DNA sequence: TGCAGCGTGGTAGACAGGCCTTTTAATGAAAAACTGTTTTTT. The chain recombines TRBV29-1 with TRBJ1-4; TRBD1 might be the D (6 bases). Germline V gives CDR1 SQVTM, CDR2 ANQGSEA. V gave up 6 bases and J gave up 4 bases, with 15 bases separating them. The CDR3 has 14 residues.

This clone was seen just once. The chain uses TRBV19 and TRBJ1-2; no firm D call. The CDR3 loop spans 14 amino acids. Germline V gene lookup returns CDR1 LNHDA and CDR2 SQIVND (reference sequence). Trimming removed 2 bases at V and 7 bases at J, with 14 bases between. The CDR3 reads CASSISRESGGYTF. The CDR3 DNA is TGTGCCAGTAGTATAAGTCGGGAATCCGGTGGCTACACCTTC.

The chain has TRBV7-3 and TRBJ2-5; possibly TRBD2 for D (6 bases). Trimming pared 5 bases from V and 2 bases from J, leaving 12 bases between. Germline CDR1 reads SGHTA; CDR2 reads FQGTGA. This CDR3 comprises 14 residues. CDR3 sequence: CASSRRDRQETQYF. The CDR3 region has the DNA TGTGCCAGCAGCCGGAGGGACCGGCAAGAGACCCAGTACTTC. The full variable domain, in which reference TRBV7-3 and TRBJ2-5 provide the parts outside the CDR3, is GAGVSQTPSNKVTEKGKYVELRCDPISGHTALYWYRQSLGQGPEFLIYFQGTGAADDSGLPNDRFFAVRPEGSVSTLKIQRTERGDSAVYLCASSRRDRQETQYFGPGTRLLVL.

The rearrangement uses TRBV28 and TRBJ2-2, with D unresolved. The CDR3 consists of 15 residues. Trimming took off 4 bases at V and 4 bases at J, with 13 bases between the two ends. The germline V gene has CDR1 MDHEN and CDR2 SYDVKM. Here the CDR3 reads CASSSMTWRTGELFF. CDR3 sequence (DNA): TGTGCCAGCAGTTCCATGACTTGGCGCACCGGGGAGCTGTTTTTT. Drawing the rest from reference TRBV28 and TRBJ2-2, the complete variable domain is DVKVTQSSRYLVKRTGEKVFLECVQDMDHENMFWYRQDPGLGLRLIYFSYDVKMKEKGDIPEGYSVSREKKERFSLILESASTNQTSMYLCASSSMTWRTGELFFGEGSRLTVL.

The chain recombines TRBV18 with TRBJ1-2, with a possible D match to TRBD1 (5 bases). Trimming cost V 3 bases and J 4 bases, with 12 bases left between them. Germline lookup yields CDR1 KGHSH and CDR2 LQKENI. This CDR3 is 14 amino acids long. The CDR3 here is CASSPISTVYGYTF. DNA for the CDR3: TGTGCCAGCTCACCCATATCGACAGTCTATGGCTACACCTTC.

This rearrangement joins TRBV6-5 to TRBJ2-2; TRBD1 or TRBD2 may be the D gene (5 bases each). V was pared by 2 bases and J by 4 bases, with 11 bases between. Germline V gene sequence: CDR1 MNHEY, CDR2 SVGAGI. This CDR3 comprises 15 residues. This CDR3 reads CASSYGDLFTGELFF. Written as DNA, the CDR3 is TGTGCCAGCAGTTACGGGGACCTCTTCACCGGGGAGCTGTTTTTT.

V is TRBV28 and J is TRBJ2-1; 13 bases map to TRBD2. The CDR3 loop spans 16 amino acids. Looked up from germline, CDR1 is MDHEN and CDR2 is SYDVKM. The V and J ends lost 4 bases and 6 bases, in that order; junction bases with no gene match: 6. CDR3 in DNA: TGTGCCAGCAGTTCGGTCGGACTAGCGGGGGTCAATGAGCAGTTCTTC. Translation gives CASSSVGLAGVNEQFF.

This clone appeared once. The J gene is TRBJ1-2, the V gene TRBV12-3 or TRBV12-4; D is undetermined. V was clipped by 2 bases and J by 5 bases, with 6 bases between them. CDR3 length: 12 amino acids. The CDR3: CASSLKEYGYTF. DNA for the CDR3: TGTGCCAGCAGTTTAAAGGAGTATGGCTACACCTTC.

CDR3 residues: CATSYSGGAYEQYF. The CDR3 DNA reads as TGTGCCACTAGTTATAGCGGGGGGGCCTACGAGCAGTACTTC. The genes are TRBV15 and TRBJ2-7, with 11 bases lining up with TRBD2. The junction had 6 bases not matched to a gene; V was cut back by 9 bases and J by 2 bases. Germline loops: CDR1 LNHNV, CDR2 YYDKDF (reference sequence). The CDR3 totals 14 residues.

The chain recombines TRBV5-6 with TRBJ1-5, with 7 positions matching TRBD1. The CDR3 contains 17 residues. V dropped 4 bases and J dropped 0; count of bases not matched to a gene: 10. Germline loops: CDR1 SGHDT, CDR2 YYEEEE. DNA of the CDR3: TGTGCCAGCAGCACGTGGACAGGTTTTAATAGCAATCAGCCCCAGCATTTT. The encoded protein is CASSTWTGFNSNQPQHF.

The CDR3 here is CASSLVWAGEAFF. As DNA, the CDR3 is TGTGCCAGCAGCTTAGTATGGGCAGGTGAAGCTTTCTTT. This chain joins TRBV7-2 and TRBJ1-1; D is undetermined. Germline CDR1 and CDR2: SGHTA and FQGNSA. The V gene lost 1 base and the J gene lost 7 bases, with 10 bases spanning the gap. The CDR3 extends over 13 amino acids.

The J gene is TRBJ1-2, the V gene TRBV9; D might be TRBD1 (6 bases). Trimming took 4 bases from V and 2 from J, leaving 15 bases between them. This CDR3 contains 15 residues. The germline gives CDR1 SGDLS, CDR2 YYNGEE. This chain's CDR3 is CASSTRQDQNYGYTF. The CDR3 DNA is TGTGCCAGCAGCACCAGACAGGACCAAAACTATGGCTACACCTTC.

Worth noting for this clone: At one end the junction does not follow the germline gene, possibly because of a read error. This sequence joins TRBV7-7 and TRBJ2-5; tentatively, D is TRBD1 (5 bases). Germline loops: CDR1 SSHAT, CDR2 FNYEAQ (reference sequence). The CDR3 runs to 15 residues. CDR3 coding DNA: TGTGCTAGCAGCTTCTCTCAGGGTAGGGGAGAGACCCAGTACTTC. Translation: CASSFSQGRGETQYF. Using reference TRBV7-7 and TRBJ2-5 for the parts outside the CDR3, the full variable domain is GAGVSQSPRYKVTKRGQDVTLRCDPISSHATLYWYQQALGQGPEFLTYFNYEAQPDKSGLPSDRFSAERPEGSISTLTIQRTEQRDSAMYRCASSFSQGRGETQYFGPGTRLLVL.

This chain connects TRBV27 to TRBJ2-1, with TRBD1 matching 8 bases. Germline V CDR1 and CDR2: MNHEY, SMNVEV (reference sequence). Trimming at V came to 7 bases and at J to 3 bases, leaving 5 bases not matched to a gene. This CDR3 region has 14 residues. CDR3 amino acids: CASTTGALYNEQFF. The CDR3 DNA is TGTGCCAGCACGACAGGGGCTCTCTACAATGAGCAGTTCTTC.

The chain recombines TRBV29-1 with TRBJ1-1; D might be TRBD1 (5 bases). The CDR3 contains 15 residues. V was trimmed by 2 bases and J by 2 bases, leaving 15 bases between them. Germline values: CDR1 SQVTM, CDR2 ANQGSEA. This CDR3 is CSVESSGRANTEAFF. CDR3 in DNA: TGCAGCGTTGAAAGCTCAGGCAGGGCCAACACTGAAGCTTTCTTT.

This chain links TRBV12-5 with TRBJ2-2, with D possibly matching TRBD1 (6 bases). The germline CDR1 and CDR2 sequences are LGHNT and FRNRAP. The CDR3 runs to 16 residues. Between the trimmed V and J ends, which lost 3 bases and 3 bases, there was a span of 14 bases. As DNA, the CDR3 is TGTGCTAGTGGTTTTTTGCAGGGGAACTACACCGGGGAGCTGTTTTTT. This gives the protein CASGFLQGNYTGELFF.

V usage is TRBV12-5 and J usage is TRBJ1-5; 9 bases fit TRBD1. V shed 6 bases and J 6 bases; nucleotides not matched to a gene: 6. Germline-derived CDR1 and CDR2 are LGHNT and FRNRAP. The CDR3 contains 14 residues. CDR3 amino acids: CASGTGQGSQPQHF. CDR3 sequence (DNA): TGTGCTAGTGGAACTGGACAGGGGAGTCAGCCCCAGCATTTT.

V usage is TRBV7-6 and J usage is TRBJ2-2; D is unclear. Germline assignment: CDR1 SGHVS and CDR2 FNYEAQ. The CDR3 is 14 residues long. Trimming removed 0 bases from V and 3 bases from J, with 5 bases in between. The CDR3 spells CASSLAPHTGELFF. In DNA, the CDR3 is TGTGCCAGCAGCTTAGCGCCTCACACCGGGGAGCTGTTTTTT.

The chain has TRBV6-1 and TRBJ1-1; TRBD1 matches at 8 bases. This CDR3 spans 15 amino acids. V was pared by 0 bases and J by 8 bases, with 8 bases of the junction left unmatched. Per germline, CDR1 MNHNS and CDR2 SASEGT. For the CDR3, the DNA is TGTGCCAGCAGTGAAGCTCGACAGGGGAGGCAAGAAGCTTTCTTT. Its protein product is CASSEARQGRQEAFF.

The chain joins TRBV9 to TRBJ1-6; D remains unclear. Looked up from germline, CDR1 is SGDLS and CDR2 is YYNGEE. V lost 0 bases to trimming and J lost 6 bases, with 13 bases between them. The length of the CDR3 is 16 residues. The CDR3 nucleotides are TGTGCCAGCAGCGTAGACGTAGACTCGTCTAATTCACCCCTCCACTTT. Translation gives CASSVDVDSSNSPLHF.

The chain is built from TRBV2 and TRBJ1-6; D is undetermined. The CDR3 is 15 amino acids. Trimming took off 4 bases at V and 2 bases at J, with 9 bases between the two ends. Germline lookup yields CDR1 SNHLY and CDR2 FYNNEI. The CDR3 DNA sequence: TGTGCCAGCAGTGCTTTGGGTCCCTATAATTCACCCCTCCACTTT. Residues: CASSALGPYNSPLHF.

This sequence joins TRBV5-4 and TRBJ2-5; TRBD2 matches at 10 bases. J gave up 2 bases and V 1 base, and 2 bases lay outside the gene matches. CDR1 SGHNT and CDR2 YYREEE come from the germline V gene (reference sequence). The CDR3 contains 15 residues. The DNA of the CDR3 is TGTGCCAGCAGCTTGCAAGCGGGGGGGCAAGAGACCCAGTACTTC. Amino acids: CASSLQAGGQETQYF.